Below are 21 T cell receptor beta chains sequenced from a single sample in a study of blood T cell repertoires in COVID-19. The assay was immunoSEQ multiplex PCR, and TCRdb's table has in-frame clones only and misses some. The table shows about 670,000 clones, with over 80% occurring only once. Sequenced: peripheral blood. These TCRs come from a woman aged 18-35 years with acute or convalescent COVID-19.

This chain connects TRBV14 to TRBJ1-5; D perhaps matches TRBD1 (5 bases). CDR1 and CDR2 from the germline V gene are SGHDN and FVKESK. This CDR3 region has 13 residues. The V gene lost 2 bases and the J gene lost 9 bases, with 11 bases spanning the gap. In DNA, the CDR3 is TGTGCCAGCAGCCAAAACTTAAGGGGGCCCCAGCATTTT. This translates into CASSQNLRGPQHF.

This clone has only one observation. The chain has TRBV3-1 (or the pseudogene TRBV3-2) and TRBJ1-1; D might be TRBD1 (6 bases). Trimming cost V 4 bases and J 7 bases, with 13 bases left between them. The CDR3 runs 13 residues. Looked up from germline, CDR1 is LGHDT and CDR2 is YNNKEL (reference sequence). The CDR3 DNA sequence: TGTGCCAGCAGCCGCAGGGGCTATTATGAAGCTTTCTTT. Encoded protein: CASSRRGYYEAFF.

This clone was observed once. The chain recombines TRBV6-2 or TRBV6-3 with TRBJ2-1; perhaps TRBD2 as D (6 bases). The CDR3 covers 17 residues. V lost 0 bases to trimming and J lost 5 bases, with 17 bases between them. The germline CDR1 and CDR2 sequences are MNHEY and SVGEGT. CDR3 sequence (DNA): TGTGCCAGCAGTTACTCGTTTAGTGGGAGGAGTGACAATGAGCAGTTCTTC. Residues: CASSYSFSGRSDNEQFF.

J is TRBJ2-7 and V is TRBV18; 8 bases agree with TRBD2. CDR3 size: 19 residues. V lost 6 bases, J lost 2 bases, and 21 bases stayed unmatched. Germline values: CDR1 KGHSH, CDR2 LQKENI. For the CDR3, the DNA is TGTGCCAGCTCGCTTTGGGGTCAGGTCGCGGCGGGGGGAACCTACGAGCAGTACTTC. Translating it yields CASSLWGQVAAGGTYEQYF. Filled out from reference TRBV18 and TRBJ2-7, the complete variable domain reads NAGVMQNPRHLVRRRGQEARLRCSPMKGHSHVYWYRQLPEEGLKFMVYLQKENIIDESGMPKERFSAEFPKEGPSILRIQQVVRGDSAAYFCASSLWGQVAAGGTYEQYFGPGTRLTVT.

The chain employs TRBV2 and TRBJ1-4, with D possibly TRBD1 on 6 matching bases. The CDR3 has 14 amino acids. Trimming cost V 6 bases and J 8 bases, with 16 bases left between them. Germline V gene lookup returns CDR1 SNHLY and CDR2 FYNNEI. The CDR3 nucleotides read TGTGCCAGCAGGATGGGGGGGGCGAGAGAAAAACTGTTTTTT. It yields the protein CASRMGGAREKLFF.

The genes are TRBV19 and TRBJ2-6; possibly TRBD2 for D (5 bases). The germline V and J ends were trimmed by 7 bases and 4 bases, with 17 bases remaining between them. This CDR3 is built from 16 residues. Germline V gene data show CDR1 as LNHDA and CDR2 as SQIVND (reference sequence). This chain's CDR3 is CASTHPEAVGANVLTF. CDR3 bases: TGTGCCAGTACCCATCCGGAGGCGGTAGGGGCCAACGTCCTGACTTTC.

The sample holds one count of this clone. The V and J genes are TRBV27 and TRBJ1-3; D is uncertain. The V gene's germline CDR1 is MNHEY and CDR2 SMNVEV (reference sequence). The V end was cut by 8 bases, the J end by 1 base, with 12 bases between. This CDR3 contains 14 residues. The CDR3 DNA is TGTGCCAGCGATCCGAGATCATCTGGAAACACCATATATTTT. This codes for CASDPRSSGNTIYF.

This clone was seen a single time. The V call is TRBV5-6, the J call TRBJ1-4, with D possibly being TRBD1 (5 bases). Trimming removed 4 bases from V and 5 bases from J, with 9 bases in between. This CDR3 contains 13 residues. Germline V gene data show CDR1 as SGHDT and CDR2 as YYEEEE. The CDR3 is CASSRGGNEKLFF. CDR3 nucleotide sequence: TGTGCCAGCAGCCGGGGGGGAAATGAAAAACTGTTTTTT.

The rearrangement joins TRBV6-5 to TRBJ1-2; a weak D match, TRBD1 (5 bases). This CDR3 contains 14 residues. V gave up 4 bases and J gave up 8 bases, with 17 bases separating them. Germline-derived CDR1 and CDR2 are MNHEY and SVGAGI. The CDR3 here is CASSSRPGLEGYTF. CDR3 in DNA: TGTGCCAGCAGTTCCCGGCCAGGGTTGGAGGGCTACACCTTC.

The chain links TRBV24-1 to TRBJ2-7; TRBD2 matches at 8 bases. This CDR3 comprises 16 residues. After removal of 4 bases from V and 0 bases from J, the junction contained 7 bases not matched to a gene. Looked up from germline, CDR1 is KGHDR and CDR2 is SFDVKD. In DNA form, the CDR3 reads TGTGCCACCAGTGACCGGACTAGCAGGAGCTCCTACGAGCAGTACTTC. Residues: CATSDRTSRSSYEQYF.

In regard to this clone: The sample has other DNA sequences that encode this CDR3 too. This sequence joins TRBV3-1 (or the pseudogene TRBV3-2) and TRBJ2-7; no clear D gene. The germline gives CDR1 LGHDT, CDR2 YNNKEL (reference sequence). Between the trimmed V and J ends, which lost 2 bases and 3 bases, there was a span of 5 bases. This CDR3 has 12 residues. The CDR3 sequence is CASSQRGYEQYF. In nucleotides, the CDR3 is TGTGCCAGCAGCCAACGAGGCTACGAGCAGTACTTC.

CDR3 sequence: CASSVGGGADQPQHF. CDR3 bases: TGTGCCAGCAGCGTAGGAGGGGGAGCGGATCAGCCCCAGCATTTT. The chain recombines TRBV9 with TRBJ1-5; D possibly corresponds to TRBD1 (6 bases). The germline CDR1 and CDR2 sequences are SGDLS and YYNGEE. The V and J ends lost 0 bases and 5 bases respectively, with 12 bases between them. This CDR3 has 15 residues.

The CDR3, as DNA: TGTGCCAGTAGTATAGGAAGGGACAGGAGTAGTTATAGCAATCAGCCCCAGCATTTT. As protein: CASSIGRDRSSYSNQPQHF. The chain is built from TRBV19 and TRBJ1-5; 8 bases line up with TRBD1. This CDR3 has 19 residues. Germline V CDR1 and CDR2: LNHDA, SQIVND (reference sequence). The V segment lost 1 base and the J segment 0 bases; nucleotides outside the gene matches: 11.

The V gene is TRBV4-1, the J gene TRBJ2-3; possible D gene TRBD1, 6 bases. Per germline, CDR1 MGHRA and CDR2 YSYEKL. Trimming removed 2 bases from V and 2 bases from J, with 8 bases in between. The CDR3 sequence is 14 residues long. CDR3 bases: TGCGCCAGCAGCCAATGGGGGCCCACAGATACGCAGTATTTT. Amino acid sequence: CASSQWGPTDTQYF.

This clone has a handful of counts. The gene calls are TRBV11-2 and TRBJ1-2; tentative D call: TRBD1 (6 bases). The V gene lost 5 bases and the J gene lost 4 bases, with 20 bases spanning the gap. CDR3 length: 16 amino acids. Germline V gene data show CDR1 as SGHAT and CDR2 as FQNNGV. The CDR3 loop reads CASSPKTPGAIYGYTF. The DNA for the CDR3 is TGTGCCAGCAGCCCGAAAACACCAGGGGCGATCTATGGCTACACCTTC.

The chain is built from TRBV7-2 and TRBJ1-4, with TRBD1 matching over 8 bases. The CDR3 is 13 amino acids. The germline V gene encodes CDR1 SGHTA and CDR2 FQGNSA. V dropped 5 bases and J dropped 8; count of bases not matched to a gene: 4. For the CDR3, the DNA is TGTGCCAGCAGCCCCCGGACAGGGGAAAAACTGTTTTTT. Amino acids: CASSPRTGEKLFF.

The chain couples TRBV6-2 or TRBV6-3 to TRBJ2-1, with D unclear. The CDR3 runs to 13 residues. With 3 bases removed from V and 3 bases from J, the gap between germline ends came to 6 bases. Germline values: CDR1 MNHEY, CDR2 SVGEGT. The CDR3 DNA sequence: TGTGCCAGCAGTTATTCAGGCTACAATGAGCAGTTCTTC. Protein product: CASSYSGYNEQFF.

The chain has TRBV27 and TRBJ2-7; the D is unclear. CDR3 length: 13 residues. The V end lost 5 bases, the J end lost 6 bases, and 14 bases lay between the germline ends. Germline CDR1 and CDR2: MNHEY and SMNVEV (reference sequence). CDR3 sequence (DNA): TGTGCCAGCAGTCGCGGCCGCCCCTCCGAGCAGTACTTC. Its translation: CASSRGRPSEQYF.

The CDR3 bases are TGTGCCAGCCGCCAGGGGGCGTTCACCGGGGAGCTGTTTTTT. This gives the protein CASRQGAFTGELFF. This chain joins TRBV13 and TRBJ2-2; TRBD1 matches at 8 bases. This CDR3 has 14 residues. The junction had 6 bases not matched to a gene; V was cut back by 8 bases and J by 4 bases. Germline lookup yields CDR1 PRHDT and CDR2 FYEKMQ (reference sequence).

The gene calls are TRBV4-1 and TRBJ1-1, with D unclear. Per germline, CDR1 MGHRA and CDR2 YSYEKL. The CDR3 is 13 residues long. V was trimmed by 2 bases and J by 6 bases, leaving 10 bases between them. The CDR3 DNA is TGCGCCAGCAGCCAACTCCTAGGCGCTGAAGCTTTCTTT. This translates into CASSQLLGAEAFF.

The chain is built from TRBV9 and TRBJ2-7; 8 bases agree with TRBD1. V was pared by 0 bases and J by 3 bases, with 5 bases of the junction left unmatched. This CDR3 has 15 residues. Per germline, CDR1 SGDLS and CDR2 YYNGEE. The CDR3 DNA reads TGTGCCAGCAGCGTAGACCCGGGACAGGTCTACGAGCAGTACTTC. Its protein product is CASSVDPGQVYEQYF. The full variable domain, in which reference TRBV9 and TRBJ2-7 provide the parts outside the CDR3, is DSGVTQTPKHLITATGQRVTLRCSPRSGDLSVYWYQQSLDQGLQFLIQYYNGEERAKGNILERFSAQQFPDLHSELNLSSLELGDSALYFCASSVDPGQVYEQYFGPGTRLTVT.